This TCR beta chain was profiled in a study of blood T cell repertoires in COVID-19. In the study overall: COVID-19 samples from acute and convalescent phases originated in the United States, Italy and Spain.

This table comes from immunoSEQ multiplex PCR, and its TCRdb copy is limited to in-frame clones, with some not included. The sample lists 30,000 to 40,000 clones; approximately 91% were seen once. This CDR3 region has 16 residues. Germline V gene sequence: CDR1 SGHNT, CDR2 YYREEE (reference sequence). V gave up 2 bases and J gave up 6 bases, with 18 bases separating them. Sequencing was performed on peripheral blood. The clonotype was recovered from a man aged 50-60 years with active COVID-19. The genes are TRBV5-4 and TRBJ2-1; D is possibly TRBD1 (7 bases). The CDR3 DNA reads as TGTGCCAGCAGCTTAGGAGGGGGCAACTCGGTCAATGAGCAGTTCTTC. This gives the protein CASSLGGGNSVNEQFF.